The rows below give T cell receptor beta chains drawn from one sample of a study of cytomegalovirus exposure and HLA in healthy donors. The protocol was immunoSEQ multiplex PCR, while the TCRdb copy is restricted to in-frame clones and leaves out a portion. Of about 150,000 clones detected, roughly 90% appear once; the ten largest clones hold 20% to 25%. Sequencing was performed on PBMCs. These receptors all stem from a young man in good health and CMV-seropositive. CDR3s include the opening cysteine and the closing phenylalanine or tryptophan. Each record gives: J gene, V gene, D gene, clone size, CDR3 DNA, CDR3 protein. A D gene is named only where the DNA matches it firmly. For some rows the clone size is stated as once, few or many, or as a class when expanded; others skip it.

J gene: TRBJ2-7; V gene: TRBV5-4; D gene: .; clone size: .; CDR3 DNA: TGTGCCAGCAGCTTGGCCGGAGGGGAAGAGCAGTACTTC; CDR3 protein: CASSLAGGEEQYF
J gene: TRBJ2-7; V gene: TRBV5-4; D gene: .; clone size: once; CDR3 DNA: TGTGCCAGCAGCTTTTTGTCAGAGCAGTACTTC; CDR3 protein: CASSFLSEQYF
J gene: TRBJ2-1; V gene: TRBV5-4; D gene: TRBD2; clone size: .; CDR3 DNA: TGTGCCAGCAACCCGGGACTAGCGGGGTTTAGCTCCTACAATGAGCAGTTCTTC; CDR3 protein: CASNPGLAGFSSYNEQFF
J gene: TRBJ2-1; V gene: TRBV15; D gene: .; clone size: .; CDR3 DNA: TGTGCCACCAGCAGGGACAGAAACTCCTACAATGAGCAGTTCTTC; CDR3 protein: CATSRDRNSYNEQFF
J gene: TRBJ2-5; V gene: TRBV9; D gene: TRBD1; clone size: .; CDR3 DNA: TGTGCCAGCAGCGCCCGGGGACAGGGTAGGGAGACCCAGTACTTC; CDR3 protein: CASSARGQGRETQYF
J gene: TRBJ2-2; V gene: TRBV7-2; D gene: .; clone size: .; CDR3 DNA: TGTGCCAGCAGCTTAGGGGCGACTAGAGGCGGGGAGCTGTTTTTT; CDR3 protein: CASSLGATRGGELFF
J gene: TRBJ1-5; V gene: TRBV10-3; D gene: .; clone size: .; CDR3 DNA: TGTGCCATCAGTGAGTCGACCGGCGGATTGTTTCAGCCCCAGCATTTT; CDR3 protein: CAISESTGGLFQPQHF
J gene: TRBJ2-7; V gene: TRBV7-2; D gene: TRBD1; clone size: .; CDR3 DNA: TGTGCCAGCAGCCCGGGACAGGGGCCCTACGAGCAGTACTTC; CDR3 protein: CASSPGQGPYEQYF
J gene: TRBJ2-2; V gene: TRBV9; D gene: .; clone size: .; CDR3 DNA: TGTGCCAGCAGCGAGGTAGCGGCGAACACCGGGGAGCTGTTTTTT; CDR3 protein: CASSEVAANTGELFF
J gene: TRBJ1-2; V gene: TRBV19; D gene: .; clone size: once; CDR3 DNA: TGTGCCAGTAGTATTGCCCGAGGCAGGGATGGGACTCGCTATGGCTACACCTTC; CDR3 protein: CASSIARGRDGTRYGYTF
J gene: TRBJ2-1; V gene: TRBV4-1; D gene: TRBD2; clone size: .; CDR3 DNA: TGCGCCAGCAGCCAAGCTTTGGGCGGGGGGGCCTCAACCGAGCAGTTCTTC; CDR3 protein: CASSQALGGGASTEQFF
J gene: TRBJ1-1; V gene: TRBV13; D gene: .; clone size: .; CDR3 DNA: TGTGCCAGCAGCTTATACGGAGGCGGGGGCTCAGCTTTCTTT; CDR3 protein: CASSLYGGGGSAFF
J gene: TRBJ1-2; V gene: TRBV4-3; D gene: .; clone size: .; CDR3 DNA: TGCGCCAGCAGCCAAGAGAGAGGGGGTTTTGGCTACACCTTC; CDR3 protein: CASSQERGGFGYTF
J gene: TRBJ1-3; V gene: TRBV29-1; D gene: .; clone size: once; CDR3 DNA: TGCAGCGTTGAAACGCCCAATCCGAGCTCTGGAAACACCATATATTTT; CDR3 protein: CSVETPNPSSGNTIYF
J gene: TRBJ1-5; V gene: TRBV7-9; D gene: TRBD1; clone size: .; CDR3 DNA: TGTGCCAGCAGCACCGGACAGGGTAATCAGCCCCAGCATTTT; CDR3 protein: CASSTGQGNQPQHF
J gene: TRBJ2-1; V gene: TRBV27; D gene: TRBD1; clone size: .; CDR3 DNA: TGTGCCAGTACCGCCGGGACAGGGGTCTACAATGAGCAGTTCTTC; CDR3 protein: CASTAGTGVYNEQFF
J gene: TRBJ1-1; V gene: TRBV2; D gene: TRBD1; clone size: .; CDR3 DNA: TGTGCCACCGCGGGACAGGGGGAAGCTTTCTTT; CDR3 protein: CATAGQGEAFF
J gene: TRBJ2-1; V gene: TRBV6-5; D gene: .; clone size: once; CDR3 DNA: TGTGCCAGCAGTTACGATGGCGGGAACTACAATGAGCAGTTCTTC; CDR3 protein: CASSYDGGNYNEQFF
J gene: TRBJ2-7; V gene: TRBV6-5; D gene: .; clone size: .; CDR3 DNA: TGTGCCAGCAGCCGGACAAACGAGCAGTACTTC; CDR3 protein: CASSRTNEQYF
J gene: TRBJ2-1; V gene: TRBV4-3; D gene: .; clone size: .; CDR3 DNA: TGCGCCAGCAGCCAAGATGCGGCCGTCGGGTACAATGAGCAGTTCTTC; CDR3 protein: CASSQDAAVGYNEQFF
J gene: TRBJ2-5; V gene: TRBV13; D gene: .; clone size: .; CDR3 DNA: TGTGCCAGCAGATATACGGGGGAGACCCAGTACTTC; CDR3 protein: CASRYTGETQYF
J gene: TRBJ2-1; V gene: TRBV18; D gene: TRBD1; clone size: .; CDR3 DNA: TGTGCCAGCTCACGTTCGCGGGACAGGGGTTACAATGAGCAGTTCTTC; CDR3 protein: CASSRSRDRGYNEQFF
J gene: TRBJ1-2; V gene: TRBV4-1; D gene: .; clone size: .; CDR3 DNA: TGCGCCAGCAGCCAAAGTTGGAGGGGAGCTGGCTACACCTTC; CDR3 protein: CASSQSWRGAGYTF
J gene: TRBJ2-7; V gene: TRBV6-6; D gene: .; clone size: .; CDR3 DNA: TGTGCCAGCAGCCCCACCGACAGATCCTACGAGCAGTACTTC; CDR3 protein: CASSPTDRSYEQYF
J gene: TRBJ2-7; V gene: TRBV13; D gene: TRBD1; clone size: once; CDR3 DNA: TGTGCCAGCAGCTTAGAGGGACAGGGCGACTACGAGCAGTACTTC; CDR3 protein: CASSLEGQGDYEQYF
J gene: TRBJ1-6; V gene: TRBV6-6; D gene: TRBD1; clone size: .; CDR3 DNA: TGTGCCAGCAGTCCAGACAGGGGGGATTCACCCCTCCACTTT; CDR3 protein: CASSPDRGDSPLHF
J gene: TRBJ2-5; V gene: TRBV30; D gene: TRBD2; clone size: .; CDR3 DNA: TGTGCCTGGAGTGTACCCGTCTGGGGGGGGACCCAAGAGACCCAGTACTTC; CDR3 protein: CAWSVPVWGGTQETQYF
J gene: TRBJ2-1; V gene: TRBV6-5; D gene: TRBD2; clone size: .; CDR3 DNA: TGTGCCAGCAGTTACGCTAGCGGGAGGGGGAATGAGCAGTTCTTC; CDR3 protein: CASSYASGRGNEQFF
J gene: TRBJ2-1; V gene: TRBV7-2; D gene: .; clone size: .; CDR3 DNA: TGTGCCAGCAGCCCCCAAGGCGGAGTGTACAATGAGCAGTTCTTC; CDR3 protein: CASSPQGGVYNEQFF
J gene: TRBJ2-3; V gene: TRBV11-2; D gene: TRBD2; clone size: .; CDR3 DNA: TGTGCCAGCAGCTTAGGGCGGACTAGGAGCACAGATACGCAGTATTTT; CDR3 protein: CASSLGRTRSTDTQYF
J gene: TRBJ1-2; V gene: TRBV5-1; D gene: .; clone size: .; CDR3 DNA: TGCGCCAGCAGCCCGGGAGGGTCGGGAGGCTACACCTTC; CDR3 protein: CASSPGGSGGYTF
J gene: TRBJ2-5; V gene: TRBV18; D gene: .; clone size: .; CDR3 DNA: TGTGCCAGCTCATCGCAAGAGACCCAGTACTTC; CDR3 protein: CASSSQETQYF
J gene: TRBJ2-7; V gene: TRBV7-2; D gene: TRBD2; clone size: .; CDR3 DNA: TGTGCCAGCACCTCTAGCGGGAGTGGATACGAGCAGTACTTC; CDR3 protein: CASTSSGSGYEQYF
J gene: TRBJ2-1; V gene: TRBV7-8; D gene: TRBD2; clone size: .; CDR3 DNA: TGTGCCAGCAGCTTAGTGGGAGGGTTGGTCAACAATGAGCAGTTCTTC; CDR3 protein: CASSLVGGLVNNEQFF
J gene: TRBJ1-2; V gene: TRBV5-1; D gene: TRBD1; clone size: .; CDR3 DNA: TGCGCCAGCAGCCCCGGACAGGGGGCGCAGGGCTATGGCTACACCTTC; CDR3 protein: CASSPGQGAQGYGYTF
J gene: TRBJ1-2; V gene: TRBV7-8; D gene: .; clone size: few; CDR3 DNA: TGTGCCAGCAGCTTAGCGAGTGGGGGCCGAGGCTACACCTTC; CDR3 protein: CASSLASGGRGYTF
J gene: TRBJ1-6; V gene: TRBV7-9; D gene: TRBD1; clone size: .; CDR3 DNA: TGTGCCAGCAGCTTAGAATGGACAGGGAATTCACCCCTCCACTTT; CDR3 protein: CASSLEWTGNSPLHF
J gene: TRBJ2-2; V gene: TRBV4-1; D gene: TRBD2; clone size: .; CDR3 DNA: TGCGCCAGCAGCCAAGATCTTAGCGGGAGTACCGGGGAGCTGTTTTTT; CDR3 protein: CASSQDLSGSTGELFF
J gene: TRBJ2-3; V gene: TRBV29-1; D gene: TRBD2; clone size: .; CDR3 DNA: TGCAGCGTTGAAGAGTTAGCGGGACTAGATACGCAGTATTTT; CDR3 protein: CSVEELAGLDTQYF
J gene: TRBJ1-6; V gene: TRBV4-3; D gene: .; clone size: .; CDR3 DNA: TGCGCCAGCAGCCAAGAGGACGTCAGGGGTTCACCCCTCCACTTT; CDR3 protein: CASSQEDVRGSPLHF
J gene: TRBJ2-7; V gene: TRBV7-2; D gene: TRBD2; clone size: .; CDR3 DNA: TGTGCCAGCAGCCCGGGGGGGCGTTTCGAGCAGTACTTC; CDR3 protein: CASSPGGRFEQYF